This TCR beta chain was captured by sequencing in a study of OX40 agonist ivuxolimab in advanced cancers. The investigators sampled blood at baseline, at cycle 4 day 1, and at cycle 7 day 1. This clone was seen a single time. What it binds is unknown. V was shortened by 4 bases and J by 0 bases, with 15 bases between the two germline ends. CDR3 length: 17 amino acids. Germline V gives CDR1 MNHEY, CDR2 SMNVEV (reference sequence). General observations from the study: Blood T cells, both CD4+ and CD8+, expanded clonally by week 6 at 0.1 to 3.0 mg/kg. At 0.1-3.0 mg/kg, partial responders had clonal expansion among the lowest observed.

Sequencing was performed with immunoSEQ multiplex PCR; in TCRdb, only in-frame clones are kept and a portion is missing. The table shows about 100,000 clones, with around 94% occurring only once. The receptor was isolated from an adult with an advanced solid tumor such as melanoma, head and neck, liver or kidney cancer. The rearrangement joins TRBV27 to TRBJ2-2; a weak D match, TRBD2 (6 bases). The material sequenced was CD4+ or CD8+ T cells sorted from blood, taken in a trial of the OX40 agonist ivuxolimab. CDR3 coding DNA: TGTGCCAGCAGTTCCCATCCCTCGGGAGCGAACACCGGGGAGCTGTTTTTT. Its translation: CASSSHPSGANTGELFF.